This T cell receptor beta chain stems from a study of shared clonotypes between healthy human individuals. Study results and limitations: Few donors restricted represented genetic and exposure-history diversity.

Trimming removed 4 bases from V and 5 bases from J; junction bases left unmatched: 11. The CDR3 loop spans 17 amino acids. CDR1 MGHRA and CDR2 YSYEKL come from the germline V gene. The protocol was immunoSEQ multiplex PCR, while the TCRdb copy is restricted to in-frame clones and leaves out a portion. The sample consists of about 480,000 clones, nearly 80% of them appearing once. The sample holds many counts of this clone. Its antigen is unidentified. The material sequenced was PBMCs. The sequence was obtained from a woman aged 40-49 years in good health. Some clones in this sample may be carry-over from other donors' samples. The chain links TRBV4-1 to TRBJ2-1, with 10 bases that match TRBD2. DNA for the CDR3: TGCGCCAGCAGCCTCCCGAATAGCGGGAGGTGGAACAATGAGCAGTTCTTC. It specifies CASSLPNSGRWNNEQFF.